The T cell receptor (beta chain) described here comes from a study of blood T cell repertoires in COVID-19. Background on the study: COVID-19 samples from acute and convalescent phases originated in the United States, Italy and Spain. Nucleic acid was either cDNA or gDNA, and it came from T cells, B-cell-depleted T cells, or PBMCs.

The table came from immunoSEQ multiplex PCR; TCRdb's copy has only in-frame clones and leaves some out. The table has about 320,000 clones, 65% to 90% seen once. Sample: peripheral blood. The receptor was isolated from a human donor in a cohort sampled during active COVID-19.

The CDR3 is CASSTLAGSYEQYF. The CDR3 coding sequence is TGCGCCAGCAGTACCCTGGCAGGCTCCTACGAGCAGTACTTC. The gene calls are TRBV5-1 and TRBJ2-7; D remains ambiguous. The length of the CDR3 is 14 residues. The V gene's germline CDR1 is SGHRS and CDR2 YFSETQ. V was cut by 5 bases and J by 0 bases, with 12 bases left in between.